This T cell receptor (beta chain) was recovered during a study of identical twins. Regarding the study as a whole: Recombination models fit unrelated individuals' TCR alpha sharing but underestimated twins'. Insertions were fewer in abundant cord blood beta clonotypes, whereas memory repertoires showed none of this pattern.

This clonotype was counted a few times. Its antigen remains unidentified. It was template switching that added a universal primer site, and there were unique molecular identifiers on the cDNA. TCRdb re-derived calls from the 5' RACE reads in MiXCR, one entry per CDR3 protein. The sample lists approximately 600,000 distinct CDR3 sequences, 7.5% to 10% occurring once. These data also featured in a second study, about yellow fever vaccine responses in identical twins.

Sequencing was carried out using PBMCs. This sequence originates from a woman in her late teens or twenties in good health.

CDR3 nucleotide sequence: TGTGCCAGCAGAAGGGCTAGCGGGGGGTACAATTTAGAGCAGTTCTTC. Its protein product is CASRRASGGYNLEQFF. This chain links TRBV12-3 or TRBV12-4 with TRBJ2-1, with TRBD2 identical over 11 bases. The CDR3 is 16 amino acids. V lost 6 bases, J lost 10 bases, and 14 bases stayed unmatched.